Following are 30 T cell receptor beta chains from one sample sequenced in a study of monozygotic twins with inflammatory bowel disease. TCRdb reanalyzed the 5' RACE reads and collapses them to one entry per CDR3 protein, without DNA. The listing records some 130,000 distinct CDR3 sequences. Sequencing was done on a sample of blood. The source of these receptors is a human donor with ulcerative colitis or Crohn's disease, or a healthy co-twin of an affected twin (not recorded which).

The chain has TRBV6-4 and TRBJ2-3. CDR1 is MRHNA and CDR2 is SNTAGT in the germline V gene. The CDR3 runs to 16 residues. The CDR3 is CASSDERDPSTDTQYF.

V is TRBV24-1 and J is TRBJ1-2; the TRBD1 assignment by TCRdb is unverifiable without DNA. Germline loops: CDR1 KGHDR, CDR2 SFDVKD. This CDR3 contains 15 residues. The CDR3 here is CATSDPQGVGRGYTF.

This chain links TRBV7-2 with TRBJ2-7; TCRdb reports TRBD2, a call that lacks DNA to check it against. The CDR3 runs 18 residues. CDR1 and CDR2 from the germline V gene are SGHTA and FQGNSA. The CDR3: CASSLAWLAGGPEGEQYF.

The chain uses TRBV28 and TRBJ1-1; TCRdb returns TRBD1, unconfirmable since there is no DNA. Germline V gives CDR1 MDHEN, CDR2 SYDVKM. The CDR3 is 15 residues long. This CDR3 is CASSLPLRGNTEAFF. Full variable domain (rest looked up from reference TRBV28 and TRBJ1-1): DVKVTQSSRYLVKRTGEKVFLECVQDMDHENMFWYRQDPGLGLRLIYFSYDVKMKEKGDIPEGYSVSREKKERFSLILESASTNQTSMYLCASSLPLRGNTEAFFGQGTRLTVV.

This rearrangement joins TRBV2 to TRBJ2-3; TCRdb proposes TRBD2, but this gene call is untestable without DNA. There are 15 residues in the CDR3. Germline CDR1 is SNHLY and CDR2 is FYNNEI. This chain's CDR3 is CASSGRKGARDTQYF.

J is TRBJ1-5 and V is TRBV27. The CDR3 has 13 amino acids. Germline V gives CDR1 MNHEY, CDR2 SMNVEV (reference sequence). The CDR3 loop reads CASSGGGYRPQHF.

V is TRBV7-9 and J is TRBJ2-1; without DNA, the TCRdb call of TRBD2 cannot be checked. The CDR3 covers 14 residues. Per germline, CDR1 SEHNR and CDR2 FQNEAQ (reference sequence). This CDR3 reads CASGTSSKLSEQFF.

This rearrangement joins TRBV6-2 or TRBV6-3 to TRBJ1-1; there is no DNA to check the TCRdb D call of TRBD1. The CDR3 has 13 amino acids. Germline V CDR1 and CDR2: MNHEY, SVGEGT. The CDR3 spells CATCVAPGTEAFF.

This chain's CDR3 is CSARDLLAGGPRSYNEQFF. The chain employs TRBV20-1 and TRBJ2-1; TCRdb outputs TRBD2, but without DNA this stays unchecked. Germline assignment: CDR1 DFQATT and CDR2 SNEGSKA (reference sequence). CDR3 length: 19 residues.

The V gene is TRBV10-3, the J gene TRBJ1-2. This CDR3 comprises 14 residues. Germline V gene sequence: CDR1 ENHRY, CDR2 SYGVKD. CDR3 residues: CAISEFLGDYGYTF.

The rearrangement uses TRBV11-2 and TRBJ2-2; the TRBD1 assignment by TCRdb is unverifiable without DNA. The CDR3 totals 19 residues. Looked up from germline, CDR1 is SGHAT and CDR2 is FQNNGV. This CDR3 reads CASSRGGAGGRTNTGELFF.

The chain couples TRBV20-1 to TRBJ1-2; TCRdb lists TRBD1, though no DNA is available to test this call. The germline CDR1 and CDR2 sequences are DFQATT and SNEGSKA (reference sequence). This CDR3 region has 13 residues. CDR3 loop: CSAAGGDNYGYTF.

This chain links TRBV7-2 with TRBJ2-7; TCRdb's D call, TRBD2, is unchecked because there is no DNA. From germline, CDR1 is SGHTA and CDR2 FQGNSA. The length of the CDR3 is 15 residues. CDR3 sequence reads: CASSSSSGKPYEQYF.

The J gene is TRBJ2-2, the V gene TRBV20-1; TCRdb's D gene call, TRBD2, goes unchecked for lack of DNA. The CDR3 has 15 amino acids. Germline lookup yields CDR1 DFQATT and CDR2 SNEGSKA (reference sequence). The CDR3: CSARGEGMVTGELFF.

V is TRBV6-4 and J is TRBJ2-1; no DNA is available, so the TRBD1 call from TCRdb remains unchecked. The CDR3 runs 15 residues. Germline V CDR1 and CDR2: MRHNA, SNTAGT. The CDR3 protein is CASSAGTRGVYEQFF.

The chain combines TRBV28 with TRBJ1-1. CDR3 length: 14 residues. Per germline, CDR1 MDHEN and CDR2 SYDVKM. CDR3: CASSSGRANTEDFF.

The chain has TRBV20-1 and TRBJ2-3; TCRdb gives TRBD2 as the D gene, but with no DNA this cannot be confirmed. Germline loops: CDR1 DFQATT, CDR2 SNEGSKA (reference sequence). The CDR3 has 16 residues. CDR3 loop: CSARTPQTSGRYAQYF.

The V call is TRBV5-1, the J call TRBJ2-1. CDR1 SGHRS and CDR2 YFSETQ come from the germline V gene. There are 16 residues in the CDR3. The chain's CDR3 is CASSLSAGASYNEQFF.

The chain employs TRBV29-1 and TRBJ1-2; TCRdb proposes TRBD1, but this gene call is untestable without DNA. The CDR3 is 13 residues long. Germline loops: CDR1 SQVTM, CDR2 ANQGSEA. This CDR3 reads CSVGQNPNYGYTF.

The chain has TRBV7-9 and TRBJ2-1; no DNA is available, so the TRBD1 call from TCRdb remains unchecked. Germline V gives CDR1 SEHNR, CDR2 FQNEAQ (reference sequence). The CDR3 extends over 15 amino acids. CDR3 sequence reads: CASSPLSVGHNEQFF.

The chain has TRBV18 and TRBJ1-4; TCRdb lists TRBD1, though no DNA is available to test this call. The germline gives CDR1 KGHSH, CDR2 LQKENI. The CDR3 length is 19 residues. The CDR3 region is CASSPPGTGGRFANEKLFF.

V gene TRBV20-1 combines with J gene TRBJ2-3. The CDR3 extends over 12 amino acids. CDR1 DFQATT and CDR2 SNEGSKA come from the germline V gene (reference sequence). CDR3 residues: CSADFSTDTQYF.

CDR3 sequence: CSVRQGARETQYF. The genes are TRBV29-1 and TRBJ2-5; TCRdb picks TRBD1, but there is no DNA to check that call. The CDR3 length is 13 residues. Germline CDR1 is SQVTM and CDR2 is ANQGSEA.

The V and J genes are TRBV9 and TRBJ2-6; TCRdb names TRBD1, which stays unverified in the absence of DNA. Germline assignment: CDR1 SGDLS and CDR2 YYNGEE. CDR3 size: 15 residues. The CDR3: CASSVGAAGANVLTF.

The chain is built from TRBV7-9 and TRBJ1-2. The CDR3 has 13 amino acids. Germline V lookup: CDR1 SEHNR, CDR2 FQNEAQ (reference sequence). The CDR3 loop reads CASSLERPEGYTF.

The gene calls are TRBV12-3 or TRBV12-4 and TRBJ2-7; there is no DNA to check the TCRdb D call of TRBD1. The CDR3 runs 17 residues. The CDR3 sequence: CASSLFPPSARTYEQYF.

The chain recombines TRBV6-1 with TRBJ2-7; TCRdb selects TRBD1, and the lack of DNA leaves this call unchecked. This CDR3 spans 15 amino acids. Per germline, CDR1 MNHNS and CDR2 SASEGT. CDR3 sequence: CASSHRDTTRGEQYF.

The rearrangement joins TRBV24-1 to TRBJ2-3; TCRdb's D call, TRBD1, is unchecked because there is no DNA. In germline, CDR1 is KGHDR, CDR2 SFDVKD. CDR3 size: 17 residues. The CDR3: CATSTSGRGRTTDTQYF.

The chain joins TRBV7-8 to TRBJ2-7; the TCRdb D gene call, TRBD2, has no DNA to confirm it. Germline V gene data show CDR1 as SGHVS and CDR2 as FQNEAQ. The length of the CDR3 is 14 residues. The CDR3 loop is CASGIFLEGYEQYF.

J is TRBJ2-5 and V is TRBV7-9; lacking DNA, the TRBD1 call made by TCRdb goes unchecked. The CDR3 contains 14 residues. The germline CDR1 and CDR2 sequences are SEHNR and FQNEAQ (reference sequence). The CDR3 here is CASSSYRDVETQYF.